Presented here are 10 T cell receptor beta chains from one specimen sequenced in a study of cytomegalovirus exposure and HLA in healthy donors. PCR used 60 Vbeta primers and 13 Jbeta primers. Clones were sequenced by immunoSEQ multiplex PCR, and TCRdb holds only the in-frame ones, with some missing. With about 120,000 clones in the sample, the ten largest clones hold approximately 1.6%. Sequenced material: PBMCs. These TCRs come from a woman aged 40 to 50 in good health and CMV-seropositive.

The chain combines TRBV7-2 with TRBJ1-3; D gene unclear. V was shortened by 5 bases and J by 3 bases, with 11 bases between the two germline ends. Germline V gene data show CDR1 as SGHTA and CDR2 as FQGNSA. CDR3 length: 14 amino acids. CDR3 coding DNA: TGTGCCAGCAGCCAAACAGTTTTTGGAAACACCATATATTTT. It specifies CASSQTVFGNTIYF.

The rearrangement links TRBV9 to TRBJ1-4; the D gene is possibly TRBD1 (5 bases). The V and J ends lost 2 bases and 0 bases respectively, with 11 bases between them. The CDR3 is made up of 16 amino acids. Per the germline V gene, CDR1 is SGDLS and CDR2 is YYNGEE. CDR3 bases: TGTGCCAGCAGCGTTTCGGGGGTTGCAACTAATGAAAAACTGTTTTTT. Residues: CASSVSGVATNEKLFF.

The chain carries TRBV7-2 and TRBJ2-1, with TRBD2 matching over 9 bases. The trim removed 5 bases at V and 5 bases at J, leaving 16 bases unmatched. The CDR3 totals 18 residues. Germline CDR1 reads SGHTA; CDR2 reads FQGNSA. DNA of the CDR3: TGTGCCAGCAGCCCATGGGGGGTCCTGCTAGCGGGACACAATGAGCAGTTCTTC. Translated: CASSPWGVLLAGHNEQFF.

CDR3 residues: CASSLDRVAMNTEAFF. The CDR3 region has the DNA TGTGCCAGCTCACTCGACAGGGTGGCCATGAACACTGAAGCTTTCTTT. The rearrangement links TRBV18 to TRBJ1-1, with TRBD1 matching 7 bases. V shed 4 bases and J 0 bases; nucleotides not matched to a gene: 8. The germline CDR1 and CDR2 sequences are KGHSH and LQKENI. The CDR3 covers 16 residues. The full variable domain, completed using reference TRBV18 and TRBJ1-1, is NAGVMQNPRHLVRRRGQEARLRCSPMKGHSHVYWYRQLPEEGLKFMVYLQKENIIDESGMPKERFSAEFPKEGPSILRIQQVVRGDSAAYFCASSLDRVAMNTEAFFGQGTRLTVV.

V gene TRBV6-4 combines with J gene TRBJ2-3; 10 bases are a match to TRBD2. Germline assignment: CDR1 MRHNA and CDR2 SNTAGT. The length of the CDR3 is 16 residues. Trimming removed 3 bases from V and 2 bases from J; junction bases left unmatched: 5. The CDR3 DNA reads TGTGCCAGCAGTGAGGCTAGCGGGAGAGACACAGATACGCAGTATTTT. This translates into CASSEASGRDTDTQYF.

The chain employs TRBV6-4 and TRBJ1-2; D is undetermined. V gave up 3 bases and J gave up 0 bases, with 5 bases separating them. Germline V gene data show CDR1 as MRHNA and CDR2 as SNTAGT. There are 13 residues in the CDR3. For the CDR3, the DNA is TGTGCCAGCAGTGAGGGAGCTAACTATGGCTACACCTTC. This translates into CASSEGANYGYTF.

The chain recombines TRBV7-8 with TRBJ2-7, with D uncertain. The CDR3 is 14 residues long. V dropped 2 bases and J dropped 3 bases, with 11 bases sitting between them. Germline lookup yields CDR1 SGHVS and CDR2 FQNEAQ. CDR3 DNA sequence: TGTGCCAGCAGCTTAATCGGTTCTTACTACGAGCAGTACTTC. Translated, it gives CASSLIGSYYEQYF.

The rearrangement joins TRBV28 to TRBJ1-2; D possibly corresponds to TRBD1 (6 bases). Germline-derived CDR1 and CDR2 are MDHEN and SYDVKM. Trimming cost V 6 bases and J 2 bases, with 13 bases left between them. There are 14 residues in the CDR3. The CDR3 sequence: CASRVGHDNYGYTF. The DNA for the CDR3 is TGTGCCAGCAGGGTGGGACATGACAACTATGGCTACACCTTC.

The chain uses TRBV19 and TRBJ1-5, with 9 nucleotides matching TRBD1. The CDR3 contains 17 residues. Germline V gene lookup returns CDR1 LNHDA and CDR2 SQIVND (reference sequence). The V and J ends lost 7 bases and 4 bases, in that order; junction bases with no gene match: 14. CDR3 loop: CASTPPGQGTSNQPQHF. DNA of the CDR3: TGTGCCAGTACCCCGCCGGGACAGGGTACGTCGAATCAGCCCCAGCATTTT.

This sequence joins TRBV7-3 and TRBJ2-1, with D possibly TRBD2 on 6 matching bases. This CDR3 spans 14 amino acids. V lost 7 bases to trimming and J lost 5 bases, with 15 bases between them. Germline-derived CDR1 and CDR2 are SGHTA and FQGTGA. The chain's CDR3 is CASTEAGPDNEQFF. The CDR3 nucleotides read TGTGCCAGCACTGAGGCGGGACCCGACAATGAGCAGTTCTTC.